The rows below give T cell receptor beta chains drawn from one sample of a study of a mutant IDH1 vaccine in newly diagnosed glioma. These receptors' antigens are unknown. TCRdb's table, derived via immunoSEQ multiplex PCR, lists solely in-frame clones and lacks some. The data show approximately 60,000 clones, 85% seen once. The source material was PBMCs, sampled from a glioma patient whose treatment included an IDH1 peptide vaccine. Source of these receptors: a man aged 25 to 40 with glioma. Both conserved end residues are part of each CDR3. D genes are given only for firm matches. Some rows mark clone size as missing; the rest say once, few, many or name a class of expanded clone.

j_gene,d_gene,v_gene,abundance,CDR3nt,CDR3aa
TRBJ2-1,NA,TRBV18,NA,TGTGCCAGCTCACCATCCTCAGAGAATGAGCAGTTCTTC,CASSPSSENEQFF
TRBJ2-7,TRBD1,TRBV11-2,once,TGTGCCAGCAGCGTAGGGACAGCAAGCTCCTACGAGCAGTACTTC,CASSVGTASSYEQYF
TRBJ2-7,NA,TRBV28,few,TGTGCCAGCAGTTCTTACGGGACGGTTCACTACGAGCAGTACTTC,CASSSYGTVHYEQYF
TRBJ2-2,TRBD1,TRBV4-2,NA,TGTGCCAGCAGCCAAGATGGGGCGAGGGGGCCTAACACCGGGGAGCTGTTTTTT,CASSQDGARGPNTGELFF
TRBJ1-2,NA,TRBV7-6,NA,TGTGCCAGCAGCTTAAATGTTGGGGCAGGCTATGGCTACACCTTC,CASSLNVGAGYGYTF
TRBJ1-2,NA,TRBV19,NA,TGTGCCAGTATGGTTTACGATGGATATGGCTACACCTTC,CASMVYDGYGYTF
TRBJ2-5,TRBD1,TRBV5-1,NA,TGCGCCAGCAGCCCGACAGGGGTCCAAGAGACCCAGTACTTC,CASSPTGVQETQYF
TRBJ1-2,NA,TRBV7-9,few,TGTGCCAGCAGCCCCAGGGCCCTAATGGACTATGGCTACACCTTC,CASSPRALMDYGYTF
TRBJ2-1,TRBD1,TRBV6-5,NA,TGTGCCAGCAGTTCCCCAGGGGGCGGTATCAATGAGCAGTTCTTC,CASSSPGGGINEQFF
TRBJ2-7,NA,TRBV28,NA,TGTGCCAGCAGTGGTAACGGGATCCTCTCCTACGAGCAGTACTTC,CASSGNGILSYEQYF
TRBJ1-2,TRBD1,TRBV6-4,NA,TGTGCCAGCAGTGACTCCCCAAACAGGGGGGAGAACTATGGCTACACCTTC,CASSDSPNRGENYGYTF
TRBJ2-7,TRBD2,TRBV15,NA,TGTGCCACCAGCAGAGATCGGGCGGGGGGCCACGAGCAGTACTTC,CATSRDRAGGHEQYF
TRBJ2-7,NA,TRBV5-4,NA,TGTGCCAGCAGCTCAGGGTGGGGGATCTCCTCCTACGAGCAGTACTTC,CASSSGWGISSYEQYF
TRBJ2-7,TRBD2,TRBV5-1,NA,TGCGCCAGCAGCTCGGGGACTAGCGGGCAGTTGAACTACTACGAGCAGTACTTC,CASSSGTSGQLNYYEQYF
TRBJ1-3,NA,TRBV18,NA,TGTGCCAGCTCACCAGAGGCGACAAACACCATATATTTT,CASSPEATNTIYF
TRBJ1-5,NA,TRBV7-8,NA,TGTGCCAGCAGCTTAAGTACGGTTTATCAGCCCCAGCATTTT,CASSLSTVYQPQHF
TRBJ1-2,TRBD1,TRBV5-8,NA,TGTGCCAGCAGCTTGCCCGGGACAGGGAACTATGGCTACACCTTC,CASSLPGTGNYGYTF
TRBJ2-7,TRBD1,TRBV18,NA,TGTGCCAGCTCAGACCCGGGACAGGGGGCATACGAGCAGTACTTC,CASSDPGQGAYEQYF
TRBJ1-2,TRBD1,TRBV29-1,NA,TGCAGCGTTACCGGGACAGGGGGCGTCTATGGCTACACCTTC,CSVTGTGGVYGYTF
TRBJ1-2,NA,TRBV7-2,NA,TGTGCCAGCAGCTTAGGTGAGGTACTCCCAGATGGCTACACCTTC,CASSLGEVLPDGYTF
TRBJ1-5,NA,TRBV28,NA,TGTGCCAGCAGCCTCCAACCCAAAACCCGCAGGGACGATAGCAATCAGCCCCAGCATTTT,CASSLQPKTRRDDSNQPQHF
TRBJ2-3,NA,TRBV6-4,NA,TGTGCCAGCAGTCGACAGCCAGAAAGCCCAGATACGCAGTATTTT,CASSRQPESPDTQYF
TRBJ2-1,TRBD2,TRBV29-1,NA,TGCAGCGTTGAAGGCGGGGGGGACCTTAGGTTCTTC,CSVEGGGDLRFF
TRBJ1-3,NA,TRBV6-5,NA,TGTGCCAGCAACCCAAGCTCTGGAAACACCATATATTTT,CASNPSSGNTIYF
TRBJ2-2,NA,TRBV25-1,NA,TGTGCCAGCAGTCCCCAAGGGTCGTACACCGGGGAGCTGTTTTTT,CASSPQGSYTGELFF
TRBJ2-1,TRBD2,TRBV14,NA,TGTGCCAGCAGCCAAGATCTGCGGGCTAGCGGGGTCAATGAGCAGTTCTTC,CASSQDLRASGVNEQFF
TRBJ2-2,TRBD1,TRBV6-5,NA,TGTGCCAGCAGGACGCAGGGGGCGAACACCGGGGAGCTGTTTTTT,CASRTQGANTGELFF